Below are 17 T cell receptor beta chains sequenced from a single sample in a study of T cells in Graves' hyperthyroidism and ophthalmopathy (dated by TCRdb to the late 2010s). The library was prepared using multiplex PCR. The reads were generated on an Illumina HiSeq 2000. The TCR beta CDR3 regions were amplified from the RNA transcripts. The first round of RT-PCR for the TCR CDR3 was performed with the HTBI primer set and the Qiagen OneStep RT-PCR kit. TCRdb applied fastp at Q25 and MiXCR to the public reads, then kept only in-frame beta chains. Merged by CDR3 protein, the rows form single entries marked with the most common genes and DNA. A total of hundreds of thousands of distinct CDR3 sequences appear in this sample, around a fifth of them only once. Under 55% of the sample belongs to the ten largest clones. The specimen sequenced was blood. The source is a woman between 65 and 79 years old with Graves' ophthalmopathy.

This clonotype was counted a few times. This rearrangement joins TRBV7-3 to TRBJ1-6, with D possibly matching TRBD1 (5 bases). This CDR3 is 15 amino acids long. Between the trimmed V and J ends, which lost 2 bases and 7 bases, there was a span of 12 bases. Germline V gene data show CDR1 as SGHTA and CDR2 as FQGTGA. CDR3 nucleotide sequence: TGTGCCAGCAGCTTACAAGGGACGGCGAATTCACCCCTCCACTTT. This translates into CASSLQGTANSPLHF.

Only a few counts were recorded for this clonotype. The chain has TRBV19 and TRBJ2-1, with D unresolved. The CDR3 is 15 amino acids. Germline values: CDR1 LNHDA, CDR2 SQIVND (reference sequence). V lost 9 bases and J lost 4, with 19 bases in between. The CDR3 DNA reads as TGTGCCAGCCAAAAGGTCCCTAAGGGTTACAATGAGCAGTTCTTC. Its translation: CASQKVPKGYNEQFF. Variable domain in full (rest from reference TRBV19 and TRBJ2-1): DGGITQSPKYLFRKEGQNVTLSCEQNLNHDAMYWYRQDPGQGLRLIYYSQIVNDFQKGDIAEGYSVSREKKESFPLTVTSAQKNPTAFYLCASQKVPKGYNEQFFGPGTRLTVL.

This clonotype appeared many times. CDR3 sequence: CASSETLAGMETQYF. The DNA of the CDR3 is TGCGCCAGCAGTGAGACTCTAGCGGGAATGGAGACCCAGTACTTC. The chain employs TRBV10-1 and TRBJ2-5, with 9 nucleotides matching TRBD2. The trim removed 2 bases at V and 5 bases at J, leaving 6 bases unmatched. The CDR3 has 15 amino acids. The V gene's germline CDR1 is WNHNN and CDR2 SYGVQD (reference sequence).

V usage is TRBV6-2 or TRBV6-3 and J usage is TRBJ2-5; 8 bases fit TRBD2. Germline CDR1 reads MNHEY; CDR2 reads SVGEGT. The junction had 5 bases not matched to a gene; V was cut back by 0 bases and J by 5 bases. The CDR3 loop spans 15 amino acids. The CDR3 here is CASSYSTGGRETQYF. DNA of the CDR3: TGTGCCAGCAGTTACTCGACGGGGGGGAGGGAGACCCAGTACTTC.

In its sample, this clonotype was seen once. The chain recombines TRBV7-6 with TRBJ2-5, with 7 bases that match TRBD2. The CDR3 totals 15 residues. The germline CDR1 and CDR2 sequences are SGHVS and FNYEAQ. With V trimmed by 1 base and J by 5 bases, 7 bases remained unmatched. The CDR3, as DNA: TGTGCCAGCAGCTTAGGGGCGATGGGGGGGGAGACCCAGTACTTC. It specifies CASSLGAMGGETQYF. Combining the CDR3 with reference TRBV7-6 and TRBJ2-5 gives the whole variable domain GAGVSQSPRYKVTKRGQDVALRCDPISGHVSLYWYRQALGQGPEFLTYFNYEAQQDKSGLPNDRFSAERPEGSISTLTIQRTEQRDSAMYRCASSLGAMGGETQYFGPGTRLLVL.

This clonotype was observed many times. The chain couples TRBV27 to TRBJ1-5, with 8 bases identical to TRBD1. After removal of 2 bases from V and 7 bases from J, the junction contained 4 bases not matched to a gene. CDR3 size: 14 residues. The germline V gene encodes CDR1 MNHEY and CDR2 SMNVEV (reference sequence). The CDR3 region has the DNA TGTGCCAGCAGTTTACAGGGGGCAAACCAGCCCCAGCATTTT. Protein sequence: CASSLQGANQPQHF.

Ten or more counts support this clonotype. The rearrangement joins TRBV24-1 to TRBJ1-1; TRBD1 is a possible D gene (5 bases). The germline V gene has CDR1 KGHDR and CDR2 SFDVKD. There are 13 residues in the CDR3. Trimming took 9 bases from V and 0 from J, leaving 10 bases between them. In nucleotides, the CDR3 is TGTGCCACCCAGGGCAGGCTGAACACTGAAGCTTTCTTT. It is translated as CATQGRLNTEAFF.

This clonotype was observed many times. This chain joins TRBV29-1 and TRBJ2-3; D not resolved. CDR1 is SQVTM, CDR2 ANQGSEA, per germline. The length of the CDR3 is 12 residues. Trimming cost V 7 bases and J 2 bases, with 10 bases left between them. This CDR3 is CSAGRATDTQYF. The CDR3 DNA reads TGCAGCGCCGGTAGGGCCACAGATACGCAGTATTTT.

This clonotype was found many times. The V and J genes are TRBV6-1 and TRBJ2-7, with unresolved D. Germline V gives CDR1 MNHNS, CDR2 SASEGT. Between the trimmed V and J ends, which lost 4 bases and 7 bases, there was a span of 11 bases. The CDR3 covers 12 residues. The CDR3 protein is CASSGPLGEQYF. CDR3 bases: TGTGCCAGCAGTGGGCCCCTCGGGGAGCAGTACTTC.

The chain combines TRBV5-1 with TRBJ2-5; D ambiguous. The length of the CDR3 is 9 residues. Trimming took off 5 bases at V and 4 bases at J, with 0 bases between the two ends. CDR1 is SGHRS and CDR2 is YFSETQ in the germline V gene. CDR3 amino acids: CASRETQYF. The CDR3 DNA reads TGCGCCAGCAGAGAGACCCAGTACTTC.

This clonotype was seen many times. The chain links TRBV7-2 to TRBJ1-1, with D maybe TRBD1 (5 bases). The V end lost 7 bases, the J end lost 0 bases, and 12 bases lay between the germline ends. CDR3 size: 14 residues. Germline CDR1 reads SGHTA; CDR2 reads FQGNSA. The DNA for the CDR3 is TGTGCCAGCACCTGGGGGGGACTGAACACTGAAGCTTTCTTT. Translating gives CASTWGGLNTEAFF.

In this sample, this clonotype turned up many times. This chain links TRBV12-3 or TRBV12-4 with TRBJ1-6; no clear D gene. V shed 2 bases and J shed 8 bases, with 10 bases lying between them. The length of the CDR3 is 14 residues. The CDR3 spells CASSLMGVDSPLHF. The CDR3 coding sequence is TGTGCCAGCAGTTTAATGGGAGTTGATTCACCCCTCCACTTT.

This sequence joins TRBV3-1 and TRBJ2-1; 13 bases map to TRBD2. This CDR3 is 15 amino acids long. V shed 4 bases, J shed 7 bases, and the junction held 4 bases outside the gene matches. The germline gives CDR1 LGHDT, CDR2 YNNKEL (reference sequence). DNA of the CDR3: TGTGCCAGCAGCCTACTAGCGGGAGGGGAAAATGAGCAGTTCTTC. Translated, it gives CASSLLAGGENEQFF.

CDR3 protein: CASSRGGYF. The CDR3 bases are TGTGCCAGCAGCCGGGGGGGGTACTTC. The V and J genes are TRBV11-3 and TRBJ2-5, with 8 bases fitting TRBD2. CDR1 and CDR2 (germline): SGHNT, YENEEA. V trimming: 5 bases; J trimming: 13 bases; junction bases outside the gene matches: 0. The CDR3 loop spans 9 amino acids.

This clonotype was seen more than once but under ten times. The rearrangement links TRBV7-3 to TRBJ2-5; TRBD1 agrees at 12 bases. CDR3 length: 15 residues. Germline lookup yields CDR1 SGHTA and CDR2 FQGTGA. V lost 2 bases and J lost 5; bases outside the gene matches: 3. The DNA for the CDR3 is TGTGCCAGCAGCTTAGGGACAGGGGGCGGTGAGACCCAGTACTTC. The encoded protein is CASSLGTGGGETQYF.

This rearrangement joins TRBV6-1 to TRBJ2-3, with 7 bases matching TRBD2. CDR1 and CDR2 from the germline V gene are MNHNS and SASEGT. Losses at the gene ends were 6 bases for V and 4 bases for J; bases not matched to a gene: 10. There are 15 residues in the CDR3. This CDR3 is CASSPSGFPPDTQYF. The CDR3, as DNA: TGTGCCAGCAGCCCTAGCGGCTTCCCCCCAGATACGCAGTATTTT.

This clonotype has more than one count but fewer than ten. Sequence at one end of the junction differs from germline and may be a read error. The gene calls are TRBV10-3 and TRBJ2-7, with D possibly TRBD2 on 5 matching bases. Germline V gives CDR1 ENHRY, CDR2 SYGVKD. The CDR3 runs to 14 residues. CDR3 region: CAIGERLADYEQYF. CDR3 nucleotide sequence: TGTGCCATCGGTGAACGTCTAGCCGACTACGAGCAGTACTTC.